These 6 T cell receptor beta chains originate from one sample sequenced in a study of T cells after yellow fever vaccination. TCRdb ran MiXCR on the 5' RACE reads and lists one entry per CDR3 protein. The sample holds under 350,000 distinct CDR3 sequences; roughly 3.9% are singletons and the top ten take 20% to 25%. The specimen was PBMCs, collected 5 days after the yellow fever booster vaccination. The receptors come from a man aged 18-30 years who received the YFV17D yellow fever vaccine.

In DNA, the CDR3 is TGTGCCAGCAGCGTCAGGGCAAAAGAGACCCAGTACTTC. This translates into CASSVRAKETQYF. The V and J genes are TRBV9 and TRBJ2-5, with D possibly matching TRBD1 (5 bases). V was cut by 2 bases and J by 3 bases, with 8 bases left in between. The CDR3 has 13 residues. Germline V gene data show CDR1 as SGDLS and CDR2 as YYNGEE.

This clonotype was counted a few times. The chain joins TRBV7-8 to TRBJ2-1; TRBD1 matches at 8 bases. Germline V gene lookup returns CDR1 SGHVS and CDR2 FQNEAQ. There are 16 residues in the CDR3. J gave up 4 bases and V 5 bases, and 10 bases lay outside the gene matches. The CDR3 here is CASSLRTGRIYNEQFF. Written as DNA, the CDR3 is TGTGCCAGCAGCCTCAGGACAGGGCGAATTTACAATGAGCAGTTCTTC.

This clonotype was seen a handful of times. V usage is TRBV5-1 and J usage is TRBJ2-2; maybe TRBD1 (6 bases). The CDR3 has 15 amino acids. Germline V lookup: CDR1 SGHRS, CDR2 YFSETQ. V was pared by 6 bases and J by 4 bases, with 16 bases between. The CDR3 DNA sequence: TGCGCCAGCACAAAGGGGGAAGCGAGCACCGGGGAGCTGTTTTTT. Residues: CASTKGEASTGELFF.

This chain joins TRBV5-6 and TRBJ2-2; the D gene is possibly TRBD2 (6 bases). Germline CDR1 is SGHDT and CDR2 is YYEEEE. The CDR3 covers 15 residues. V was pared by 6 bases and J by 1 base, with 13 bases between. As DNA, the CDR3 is TGTGCCAGCAACGTCACTAGCCTGAACACCGGGGAGCTGTTTTTT. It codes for CASNVTSLNTGELFF.

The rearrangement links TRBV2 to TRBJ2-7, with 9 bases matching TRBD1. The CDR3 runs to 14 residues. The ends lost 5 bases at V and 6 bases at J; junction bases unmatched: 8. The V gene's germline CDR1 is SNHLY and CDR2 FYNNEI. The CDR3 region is CASSQGTGNLEQYF. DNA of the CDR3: TGTGCCAGCAGTCAAGGGACAGGGAACCTCGAGCAGTACTTC.

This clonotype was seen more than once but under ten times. The CDR3 here is CASSQDGRLVNTEAFF. Written as DNA, the CDR3 is TGCGCCAGCAGCCAAGACGGGAGACTCGTGAACACTGAAGCTTTCTTT. V is TRBV4-1 and J is TRBJ1-1; D is undetermined. Germline lookup yields CDR1 MGHRA and CDR2 YSYEKL. This CDR3 is 16 amino acids long. Between the trimmed V and J ends, which lost 0 bases and 0 bases, there was a span of 11 bases.